This entry features one TCR beta chain sequence. Its antigen is unidentified. The entry originates in a study of shared clonotypes between healthy human individuals. Study results and limitations: Generation probabilities of non-shared clonotypes were lower (relative to those shared by all four donors).

Every subset's genomic DNA went evenly onto several immunoSEQ plates. The data were produced by immunoSEQ multiplex PCR, yet TCRdb's version contains in-frame clones alone and is incomplete. Of hundreds of thousands of clones listed, approximately 95% are singletons. Cells designated naive CD8 were CD45RO-negative and were positively selected for CCR7, with terminally differentiated effector memory CD45RA+ cells excluded. The CDR3 consists of 14 residues. The J segment lost 5 bases and the V segment lost 4 bases, leaving 8 bases of the junction unmatched. CDR1 and CDR2 (germline): SGHNT, YYREEE (reference sequence).

The specimen was naive CD8+ T cells sorted from blood. This clonotype originated in a woman aged 30 to 39 in good health. The V and J genes are TRBV5-4 and TRBJ2-7; TRBD1 matches at 8 bases. This CDR3 reads CASSPDRVKHEQYF. For the CDR3, the DNA is TGTGCCAGCAGCCCGGACAGGGTTAAACACGAGCAGTACTTC. Complete variable domain (other parts from reference TRBV5-4 and TRBJ2-7): ETGVTQSPTHLIKTRGQQVTLRCSSQSGHNTVSWYQQALGQGPQFIFQYYREEENGRGNFPPRFSGLQFPNYSSELNVNALELDDSALYLCASSPDRVKHEQYFGPGTRLTVT.